A single T cell receptor beta chain is shown here with its context. The table came from immunoSEQ multiplex PCR; TCRdb's copy has only in-frame clones and leaves some out. The sample has some 7,700 clones, about 87% seen once; the top ten hold 9% to 10%. Germline assignment: CDR1 MNHEY and CDR2 SVGAGI. The V end lost 7 bases, the J end lost 5 bases, and 9 bases lay between the germline ends. This CDR3 has 12 residues. The sample belongs to a study of blood T cell repertoires in COVID-19. The V call is TRBV6-5, the J call TRBJ1-5; D perhaps matches TRBD1 (5 bases). This sequence originates from a human donor in a cohort sampled during active COVID-19. Sequenced sample: peripheral blood. CDR3 sequence reads: CASNRQYQPQHF. The CDR3 nucleotides are TGTGCCAGCAATAGACAGTATCAGCCCCAGCATTTT.